The 24 T cell receptor beta chains below come from one sample, sequenced in a study of CD8+ T cells in alopecia areata. It was cDNA, reverse transcribed from extracted RNA, that served as the sequencing template. Repertoires were generated with immunoSEQ multiplex PCR, while TCRdb's copy carries only in-frame clones and drops some. The sample has approximately 120,000 clones; roughly 50% are singletons. The specimen sequenced was NKG2D-low CD8+ T cells sorted from blood. These receptors originate from a human donor with alopecia areata.

This clone has more than one count but fewer than ten. The chain carries TRBV29-1 and TRBJ2-1; D possibly matches TRBD1 or TRBD2 (6 bases each). From germline, CDR1 is SQVTM and CDR2 ANQGSEA. Deletions cut 0 bases from V and 4 bases from J, with 13 bases between. There are 15 residues in the CDR3. CDR3 protein: CSVEDWRGAYNEQFF. In DNA, the CDR3 is TGCAGCGTTGAAGATTGGAGGGGGGCTTACAATGAGCAGTTCTTC.

This clone turned up a few times. V gene TRBV4-1 combines with J gene TRBJ1-2; D is possibly TRBD1 (6 bases). The CDR3 runs 15 residues. Trimming shortened V by 4 bases and J by 1 base, and 13 bases separated the two germline ends. Germline V gene sequence: CDR1 MGHRA, CDR2 YSYEKL. CDR3 nucleotides: TGCGCCAGCAGCCCCTTGGGGGGCCATAACTATGGCTACACCTTC. This sequence encodes CASSPLGGHNYGYTF.

Here the CDR3 reads CAWSSPGQATYEQYF. Written as DNA, the CDR3 is TGTGCCTGGAGTTCCCCGGGACAGGCAACCTACGAGCAGTACTTC. This chain connects TRBV30 to TRBJ2-7; 8 bases match TRBD1. Germline V CDR1 and CDR2: GTSNPN, SVGIG (reference sequence). The CDR3 is 15 amino acids. Trimming at V came to 2 bases and at J to 2 bases, leaving 8 bases not matched to a gene. The whole variable domain, remainder taken from reference TRBV30 and TRBJ2-7, is SQTIHQWPATLVQPVGSPLSLECTVEGTSNPNLYWYRQAAGRGLQLLFYSVGIGQISSEVPQNLSASRPQDRQFILSSKKLLLSDSGFYLCAWSSPGQATYEQYFGPGTRLTVT.

V and J are TRBV6-5 and TRBJ2-7; a weak D match, TRBD2 (5 bases). In germline, CDR1 is MNHEY, CDR2 SVGAGI. Trimming took off 6 bases at V and 2 bases at J, with 14 bases between the two ends. The CDR3 extends over 14 amino acids. The CDR3 DNA follows: TGTGCCAGCAGCCCCGTGAGGGCCACCTACGAGCAGTACTTC. As protein: CASSPVRATYEQYF.

This clone turned up a few times. The chain combines TRBV7-8 with TRBJ2-1; D not certain. Trimming shortened V by 3 bases and J by 3 bases, and 9 bases separated the two germline ends. This CDR3 contains 14 residues. The germline gives CDR1 SGHVS, CDR2 FQNEAQ. The CDR3 bases are TGTGCCAGCAGCTTTTCGGCCGACTACAATGAGCAGTTCTTC. Its protein is CASSFSADYNEQFF.

The rearrangement links TRBV2 to TRBJ2-1, with 7 bases that match TRBD1. Germline V gene sequence: CDR1 SNHLY, CDR2 FYNNEI. The V gene end was trimmed by 6 bases and the J gene end by 2 bases; junction bases not matched to a gene: 7. This CDR3 has 15 amino acids. The CDR3, as DNA: TGTGCCAGCAGAGTGGCAGGGGGAGCCTACAATGAGCAGTTCTTC. Residues: CASRVAGGAYNEQFF.

The chain combines TRBV2 with TRBJ2-7; 8 positions agree with TRBD2. The germline V gene encodes CDR1 SNHLY and CDR2 FYNNEI. Trimming cost V 7 bases and J 6 bases; bases outside gene matches: 14. The CDR3 sequence is 15 residues long. The CDR3 region is CASMTSGSRSGEQYF. CDR3 bases: TGTGCCAGCATGACAAGCGGGAGCAGGTCGGGCGAGCAGTACTTC.

In its sample, this clone was seen a few times. The CDR3 carries no conserved terminal phenylalanine or tryptophan, so it likely arises from a read error. This rearrangement joins TRBV7-9 to TRBJ2-7; D tentatively reads TRBD1 or TRBD2 (5 bases each). The V end lost 3 bases, the J end lost 5 bases, and 23 bases lay between the germline ends. CDR1 and CDR2 (germline): SEHNR, FQNEAQ (reference sequence). CDR3 size: 17 residues. Here the CDR3 DNA reads TGTGCCAGCAGCTTGAGGGGTGCTGGTCCACGGGTCCACGAGCAGTACCCC. It is translated as CASSLRGAGPRVHEQYP.

V gene TRBV29-1 combines with J gene TRBJ2-7; 8 nucleotides agree with TRBD1. The germline V gene has CDR1 SQVTM and CDR2 ANQGSEA. The CDR3 totals 13 residues. V shed 3 bases, J shed 0 bases, and the junction held 1 base outside the gene matches. The CDR3 loop reads CSVDGQGSYEQYF. The CDR3 DNA follows: TGCAGCGTTGATGGACAGGGCTCCTACGAGCAGTACTTC.

The genes are TRBV5-6 and TRBJ2-2; no reliable D call. V was pared by 0 bases and J by 2 bases, with 5 bases between. CDR1 and CDR2 from the germline V gene are SGHDT and YYEEEE. The CDR3 extends over 14 amino acids. CDR3 DNA: TGTGCCAGCAGCTTGGGCGTAAACACCGGGGAGCTGTTTTTT. Translated: CASSLGVNTGELFF.

The chain combines TRBV21-1 with TRBJ2-4; TRBD1 was called by the table and not checked on the DNA. TRBV21-1 is flagged as a pseudogene. This CDR3 contains 15 residues. CDR3: CASPSGQLAKNIQYF. CDR3 nucleotide sequence: TGTGCCAGCCCCAGCGGACAGTTAGCCAAAAACATTCAGTACTTC.

This clone was detected a few times. This chain joins TRBV4-3 and TRBJ2-2; weak D call: TRBD2 (5 bases). The CDR3 has 15 amino acids. Deletions cut 0 bases from V and 1 base from J, with 6 bases between. Germline V gene sequence: CDR1 LGHNA, CDR2 YSLEER. In DNA, the CDR3 is TGCGCCAGCAGCCAAGACCGGGAGAACACCGGGGAGCTGTTTTTT. It codes for CASSQDRENTGELFF.

The CDR3 sequence is CASSVTDNQPQHF. For the CDR3, the DNA is TGTGCCAGCAGTGTGACGGACAATCAGCCCCAGCATTTT. This chain uses TRBV27 with TRBJ1-5, with no clear D. The germline CDR1 and CDR2 sequences are MNHEY and SMNVEV (reference sequence). Trimming pared 5 bases from V and 3 bases from J, leaving 8 bases between. This CDR3 contains 13 residues.

This chain joins TRBV4-3 and TRBJ2-2; 7 positions match TRBD1. The CDR3 contains 15 residues. Trimming took 3 bases from V and 6 from J; bases not matched to a gene: 7. Germline V gene data show CDR1 as LGHNA and CDR2 as YSLEER. The CDR3, as DNA: TGCGCCAGCAGCCACGGAAACAGGGGATCCGGGGAGCTGTTTTTT. It codes for CASSHGNRGSGELFF.

The chain couples TRBV2 to TRBJ2-2; weak D call: TRBD2 (5 bases). V shed 4 bases and J shed 2 bases, with 8 bases lying between them. Germline values: CDR1 SNHLY, CDR2 FYNNEI. This CDR3 comprises 14 residues. The CDR3 loop reads CASSGGLNTGELFF. The CDR3 DNA sequence: TGTGCCAGCAGTGGAGGACTTAACACCGGGGAGCTGTTTTTT.

This clone was seen a few times. The rearrangement uses TRBV4-1 and TRBJ1-2; no definite D call. The V gene lost 1 base and the J gene lost 1 base, with 4 bases spanning the gap. Germline CDR1 MGHRA, CDR2 YSYEKL. CDR3 length: 13 residues. CDR3 nucleotide sequence: TGCGCCAGCAGCCAAGGAGTTAACTATGGCTACACCTTC. This translates into CASSQGVNYGYTF.

The chain employs TRBV30 and TRBJ1-1; D not resolved. This CDR3 is built from 13 residues. Looked up from germline, CDR1 is GTSNPN and CDR2 is SVGIG (reference sequence). Trimming took 3 bases from V and 0 from J, leaving 8 bases between them. DNA of the CDR3: TGTGCCTGGAGCGTTGTCATGAACACTGAAGCTTTCTTT. This sequence encodes CAWSVVMNTEAFF. The full variable domain, rest sourced from reference TRBV30 and TRBJ1-1, is SQTIHQWPATLVQPVGSPLSLECTVEGTSNPNLYWYRQAAGRGLQLLFYSVGIGQISSEVPQNLSASRPQDRQFILSSKKLLLSDSGFYLCAWSVVMNTEAFFGQGTRLTVV.

This clone has more than one count but fewer than ten. For the CDR3, the DNA is TGTGCCAGCAGCACAGCCCTAGAGGACAATGAGCAGTTCTTC. Amino acids: CASSTALEDNEQFF. The chain couples TRBV5-6 to TRBJ2-1; D not certain. The germline CDR1 and CDR2 sequences are SGHDT and YYEEEE. The CDR3 is 14 residues long. Trimming left V 4 bases short and J 5 bases short, with 13 bases between.

The chain recombines TRBV2 with TRBJ2-7; the D is unclear. The ends were cut back, 7 bases at V and 5 bases at J, with 12 bases in the middle. CDR1 is SNHLY, CDR2 FYNNEI, per germline. The CDR3 extends over 12 amino acids. CDR3 in amino acids: CASTGMSDEQYF. DNA for the CDR3: TGTGCCAGCACTGGGATGTCCGACGAGCAGTACTTC.

This clone was seen only a few times. The chain recombines TRBV29-1 with TRBJ1-2; D uncertain. V was shortened by 2 bases and J by 4 bases, with 11 bases between the two germline ends. CDR1 and CDR2 from the germline V gene are SQVTM and ANQGSEA. CDR3 length equals 13 residues. The CDR3, as DNA: TGCAGCGTTGAAAGCGACACCAGCTATGGCTACACCTTC. Its protein is CSVESDTSYGYTF. Variable domain in full (rest from reference TRBV29-1 and TRBJ1-2): SAVISQKPSRDICQRGTSLTIQCQVDSQVTMMFWYRQQPGQSLTLIATANQGSEATYESGFVIDKFPISRPNLTFSTLTVSNMSPEDSSIYLCSVESDTSYGYTFGSGTRLTVV.

The genes are TRBV27 and TRBJ1-6; TRBD1 aligns across 7 bases. With 4 bases clipped from V and 8 bases from J, the junction kept 5 bases outside the gene matches. CDR3 size: 14 residues. From germline, CDR1 is MNHEY and CDR2 SMNVEV (reference sequence). For the CDR3, the DNA is TGTGCCAGCAGTTGGGGGACAGACGATTCACCCCTCCACTTT. Its translation: CASSWGTDDSPLHF.

As for this clone: Different DNA sequences within this sample yield the same CDR3. The chain carries TRBV29-1 and TRBJ2-7; D uncertain. The CDR3 covers 10 residues. From germline, CDR1 is SQVTM and CDR2 ANQGSEA. V was shortened by 7 bases and J by 7 bases, with 11 bases between the two germline ends. This CDR3 reads CSALLGEQYF. CDR3 bases: TGCAGCGCGCTCCTGGGGGAGCAGTACTTC.

This clone was seen a single time. The chain joins TRBV7-8 to TRBJ2-3; D unclear. Germline V gene lookup returns CDR1 SGHVS and CDR2 FQNEAQ. Deletions cut 5 bases from V and 2 bases from J, with 8 bases between. The CDR3 has 13 amino acids. In DNA form, the CDR3 reads TGTGCCAGCAGCCGACTGATCACAGATACGCAGTATTTT. Protein sequence: CASSRLITDTQYF.

This clone was detected only a few times. The chain has TRBV28 and TRBJ1-5; a weak D match, TRBD1 (5 bases). The CDR3 is 13 amino acids. V lost 11 bases and J lost 0, with 11 bases in between. Per germline, CDR1 MDHEN and CDR2 SYDVKM. The DNA of the CDR3 is TGTGCCGGGGCGTGGAATAGCAATCAGCCCCAGCATTTT. Amino acid sequence: CAGAWNSNQPQHF.